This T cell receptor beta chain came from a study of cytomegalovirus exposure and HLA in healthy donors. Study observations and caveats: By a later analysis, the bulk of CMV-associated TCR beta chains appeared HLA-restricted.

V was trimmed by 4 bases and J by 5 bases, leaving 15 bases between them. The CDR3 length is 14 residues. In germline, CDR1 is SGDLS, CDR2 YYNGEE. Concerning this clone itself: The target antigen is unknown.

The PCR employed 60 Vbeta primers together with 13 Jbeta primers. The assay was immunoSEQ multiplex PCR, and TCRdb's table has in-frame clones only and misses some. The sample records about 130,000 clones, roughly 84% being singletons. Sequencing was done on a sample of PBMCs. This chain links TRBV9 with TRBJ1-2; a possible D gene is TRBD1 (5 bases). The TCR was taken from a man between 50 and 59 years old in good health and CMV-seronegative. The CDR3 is CASSLGDSLYGYTF. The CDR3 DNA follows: TGTGCCAGCAGCCTCGGAGACAGCTTATATGGCTACACCTTC.